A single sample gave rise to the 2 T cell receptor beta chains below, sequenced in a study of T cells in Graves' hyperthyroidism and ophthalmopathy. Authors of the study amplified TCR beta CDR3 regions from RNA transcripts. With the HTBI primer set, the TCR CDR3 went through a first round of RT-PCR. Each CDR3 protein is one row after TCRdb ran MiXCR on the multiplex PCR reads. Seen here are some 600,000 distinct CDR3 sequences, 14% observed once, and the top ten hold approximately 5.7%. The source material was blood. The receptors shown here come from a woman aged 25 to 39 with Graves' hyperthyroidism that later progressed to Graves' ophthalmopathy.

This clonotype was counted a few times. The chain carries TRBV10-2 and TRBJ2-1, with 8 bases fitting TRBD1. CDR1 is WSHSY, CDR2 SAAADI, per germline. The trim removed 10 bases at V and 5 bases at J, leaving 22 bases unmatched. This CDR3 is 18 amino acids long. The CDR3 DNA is TGCGCCACCTTCCCACTGGGCCCAACGGGACAGGAGAACAATGAGCAGTTCTTC. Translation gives CATFPLGPTGQENNEQFF.

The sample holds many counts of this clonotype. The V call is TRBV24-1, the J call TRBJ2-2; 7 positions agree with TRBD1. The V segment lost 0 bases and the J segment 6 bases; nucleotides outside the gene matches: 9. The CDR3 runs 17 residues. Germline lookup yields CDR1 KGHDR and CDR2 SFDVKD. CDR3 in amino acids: CATSDLDGQALAGELFF. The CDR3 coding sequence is TGTGCCACCAGTGATTTGGACGGACAGGCACTCGCCGGGGAGCTGTTTTTT.